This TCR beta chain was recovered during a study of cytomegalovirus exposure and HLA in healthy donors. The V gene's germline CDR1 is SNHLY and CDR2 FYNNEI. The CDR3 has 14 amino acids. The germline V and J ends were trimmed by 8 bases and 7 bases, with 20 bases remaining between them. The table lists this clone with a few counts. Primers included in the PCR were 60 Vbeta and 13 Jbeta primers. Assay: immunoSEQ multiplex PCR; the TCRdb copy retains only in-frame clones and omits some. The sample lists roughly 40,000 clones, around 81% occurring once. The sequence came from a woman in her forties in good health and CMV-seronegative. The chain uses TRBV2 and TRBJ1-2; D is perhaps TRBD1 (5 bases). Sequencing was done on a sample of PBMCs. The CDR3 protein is CASSGKGRQAGYTF. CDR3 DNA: TGTGCCAGCTCCGGTAAGGGGAGGCAGGCTGGCTACACCTTC. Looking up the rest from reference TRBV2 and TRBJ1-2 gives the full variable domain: EPEVTQTPSHQVTQMGQEVILRCVPISNHLYFYWYRQILGQKVEFLVSFYNNEISEKSEIFDDQFSVERPDGSNFTLKIRSTKLEDSAMYFCASSGKGRQAGYTFGSGTRLTVV.